The 23 T cell receptor beta chains presented below share a single source sample, sequenced in a study of immune cell composition in non-small cell lung cancer. Produced via immunoSEQ multiplex PCR; TCRdb's table is partial and in-frame only. The sample consists of some 7,000 clones, approximately 71% of them appearing once. The normal lung sample lay at least 3 cm, and maximally far, from the tumour. Sequenced input: non-adjacent lung tissue. The origin of the receptors is a human donor with non-small cell lung cancer.

This clone has a single count. The rearrangement uses TRBV7-8 and TRBJ2-3, with D perhaps TRBD2 (7 bases). Trimming took 1 base from V and 6 from J, leaving 20 bases between them. CDR1 SGHVS and CDR2 FQNEAQ come from the germline V gene. The CDR3 is 17 residues long. CDR3 DNA: TGTGCCAGCAGCTTAGACGGCGGGGGCGGGAGATTGGATACGCAGTATTTT. This codes for CASSLDGGGGRLDTQYF.

There are a few counts of this clone. The rearrangement joins TRBV5-6 to TRBJ1-1; D is ambiguous. Trimming cost V 4 bases and J 2 bases, with 15 bases left between them. CDR3 length equals 15 residues. CDR1 is SGHDT, CDR2 YYEEEE, per germline. The CDR3, as DNA: TGTGCCAGCAGCGGTCCCCTGACACTTAACACTGAAGCTTTCTTT. Residues: CASSGPLTLNTEAFF.

The J gene is TRBJ2-6, the V gene TRBV4-1; 10 nucleotides agree with TRBD2. Germline V lookup: CDR1 MGHRA, CDR2 YSYEKL. The CDR3 runs 19 residues. Trimming took 3 bases from V and 0 from J; bases not matched to a gene: 8. CDR3 loop: CASSHIGLADISGANVLTF. CDR3 DNA: TGCGCCAGCAGCCACATAGGACTAGCGGACATCTCTGGGGCCAACGTCCTGACTTTC.

This clone was found once. The V call is TRBV27, the J call TRBJ2-3; D not certain. V lost 2 bases and J lost 2, with 5 bases in between. CDR1 is MNHEY and CDR2 is SMNVEV in the germline V gene (reference sequence). The CDR3 is 13 amino acids. The CDR3 reads CASSLGVTDTQYF. CDR3 coding DNA: TGTGCCAGCAGTTTAGGAGTCACAGATACGCAGTATTTT.

The rearrangement uses TRBV28 and TRBJ2-4; TRBD2 matches at 12 bases. V lost 4 bases to trimming and J lost 8 bases; unmatched junction nucleotides: 9. The germline CDR1 and CDR2 sequences are MDHEN and SYDVKM. The CDR3 sequence is 16 residues long. CDR3 DNA sequence: TGTGCCAGCAGTTCCCCCTGGACTAGCGGGATAGACATTCAGTACTTC. As protein: CASSSPWTSGIDIQYF.

The chain combines TRBV6-4 with TRBJ2-1; TRBD2 is a possible D gene (6 bases). The CDR3 has 16 residues. The germline V gene encodes CDR1 MRHNA and CDR2 SNTAGT. Trimming took off 7 bases at V and 9 bases at J, with 25 bases between the two ends. CDR3 DNA: TGTGCCAGCACCCCTCGGGAGCGAGGGTTATTAGGTGAGCAGTTCTTC. This gives the protein CASTPRERGLLGEQFF.

The chain couples TRBV7-8 to TRBJ2-1; D is ambiguous. The CDR3 is made up of 12 amino acids. V lost 5 bases to trimming and J lost 5 bases, with 7 bases between them. Per germline, CDR1 SGHVS and CDR2 FQNEAQ. The CDR3 region is CASSTFHNEQFF. The CDR3, as DNA: TGTGCCAGCAGCACATTTCACAATGAGCAGTTCTTC. Full variable domain (rest looked up from reference TRBV7-8 and TRBJ2-1): GAGVSQSPRYKVAKRGQDVALRCDPISGHVSLFWYQQALGQGPEFLTYFQNEAQLDKSGLPSDRFFAERPEGSVSTLKIQRTQQEDSAVYLCASSTFHNEQFFGPGTRLTVL.

The rearrangement uses TRBV28 and TRBJ2-4; 7 bases agree with TRBD2. Trimming removed 3 bases from V and 7 bases from J; junction bases left unmatched: 6. The germline V gene has CDR1 MDHEN and CDR2 SYDVKM. The CDR3 consists of 14 residues. The CDR3, as DNA: TGTGCCAGCAGTTTCGGGGGGTTGTGGAACATTCAGTACTTC. This gives the protein CASSFGGLWNIQYF.

This clone has a handful of counts. This chain links TRBV9 with TRBJ1-2; perhaps TRBD1 as D (6 bases). V was pared by 4 bases and J by 4 bases, with 14 bases between. Germline V gives CDR1 SGDLS, CDR2 YYNGEE. The CDR3 consists of 14 residues. The CDR3 DNA is TGTGCCAGCAGCAGAGGGACAAACTTCTATGGCTACACCTTC. Its protein product is CASSRGTNFYGYTF.

The chain carries TRBV5-5 and TRBJ1-2; D is unclear. Germline CDR1 is SGHKS and CDR2 is YYEKEE (reference sequence). There are 14 residues in the CDR3. The germline V and J ends were trimmed by 2 bases and 4 bases, with 12 bases remaining between them. CDR3: CASSLTPSSYGYTF. The CDR3 coding sequence is TGTGCCAGCAGCTTAACACCTTCTAGCTATGGCTACACCTTC.

V gene TRBV5-1 combines with J gene TRBJ2-1, with 12 bases that match TRBD2. This CDR3 region has 16 residues. The trim removed 1 base at V and 7 bases at J, leaving 6 bases unmatched. The V gene's germline CDR1 is SGHRS and CDR2 YFSETQ. CDR3 sequence (DNA): TGCGCCAGCAGCTTGTTGACTAGCGGGGGACCAAATGAGCAGTTCTTC. Amino acid sequence: CASSLLTSGGPNEQFF.

The rearrangement uses TRBV11-2 and TRBJ1-2; D is possibly TRBD1 (5 bases). Between the trimmed V and J ends, which lost 5 bases and 4 bases, there was a span of 14 bases. Germline V gene sequence: CDR1 SGHAT, CDR2 FQNNGV. The CDR3 runs to 14 residues. The CDR3 nucleotides are TGTGCCAGCAGCCCCCGGGGGGGAGCCTATGGCTACACCTTC. Residues: CASSPRGGAYGYTF.

This clone was counted a single time. The V gene is TRBV19, the J gene TRBJ1-3; D is unresolved. CDR3 length: 13 residues. Trimming took 10 bases from V and 0 from J, leaving 10 bases between them. Germline lookup yields CDR1 LNHDA and CDR2 SQIVND (reference sequence). The CDR3 DNA follows: TGTGCCAAGACACCCGACTCTGGAAACACCATATATTTT. This translates into CAKTPDSGNTIYF.

The chain recombines TRBV30 with TRBJ2-5, with D hard to call. Trimming removed 0 bases at V and 4 bases at J, with 9 bases between. Germline values: CDR1 GTSNPN, CDR2 SVGIG (reference sequence). The CDR3 contains 13 residues. In DNA form, the CDR3 reads TGTGCCTGGAGTGTAAGGCAGCGAGAGACCCAGTACTTC. This encodes CAWSVRQRETQYF.

V and J are TRBV9 and TRBJ2-1, with 8 nucleotides matching TRBD2. Trimming took 10 bases from V and 7 from J; bases not matched to a gene: 16. CDR1 and CDR2 from the germline V gene are SGDLS and YYNGEE. This CDR3 has 15 amino acids. CDR3 residues: CASHPGGAVANEQFF. DNA of the CDR3: TGTGCCTCACACCCCGGGGGGGCCGTAGCGAATGAGCAGTTCTTC.

V gene TRBV11-2 combines with J gene TRBJ1-4; D remains unclear. The CDR3 has 17 amino acids. The V end lost 3 bases, the J end lost 0 bases, and 14 bases lay between the germline ends. The V gene's germline CDR1 is SGHAT and CDR2 FQNNGV. CDR3 residues: CASSFERSMATNEKLFF. The CDR3 bases are TGTGCCAGCAGCTTCGAGAGAAGTATGGCAACTAATGAAAAACTGTTTTTT.

This chain links TRBV27 with TRBJ2-7; 7 positions agree with TRBD2. The junction had 7 bases not matched to a gene; V was cut back by 6 bases and J by 5 bases. Looked up from germline, CDR1 is MNHEY and CDR2 is SMNVEV (reference sequence). The CDR3 loop spans 13 amino acids. The DNA of the CDR3 is TGTGCCAGCAGGGGAGGGGAAAGGAACGAGCAGTACTTC. It codes for CASRGGERNEQYF.

J is TRBJ2-7 and V is TRBV6-1; 13 bases fit TRBD2. CDR1 is MNHNS, CDR2 SASEGT, per germline. The length of the CDR3 is 16 residues. J lost 9 bases, V lost 2 bases, and 10 bases had no gene match. As DNA, the CDR3 is TGTGCCAGCAGTGAAAGGAGGGGGGGACTAGCGGGAAGGCAGTACTTC. Its protein product is CASSERRGGLAGRQYF.

This clone came up once. This chain uses TRBV5-6 with TRBJ2-2, with D maybe TRBD2 (5 bases). CDR1 and CDR2 from the germline V gene are SGHDT and YYEEEE. The CDR3 runs 16 residues. The V and J ends lost 0 bases and 4 bases respectively, with 13 bases between them. The CDR3 protein is CASSLASTSRTGELFF. DNA of the CDR3: TGTGCCAGCAGCTTGGCCTCTACTAGTCGCACCGGGGAGCTGTTTTTT.

The genes are TRBV18 and TRBJ2-1; tentative D call: TRBD2 (5 bases). This CDR3 is built from 15 residues. The V end was cut by 0 bases, the J end by 9 bases, with 15 bases between. Per germline, CDR1 KGHSH and CDR2 LQKENI. CDR3 nucleotide sequence: TGTGCCAGCTCACCACCCCGGAGAGGGTATACTGAGCAGTTCTTC. Translation: CASSPPRRGYTEQFF.

CDR3 in DNA: TGTGCCAGCAGCCGCACAGGGGCGAGAGGAGATACGCAGTATTTT. Its translation: CASSRTGARGDTQYF. The genes are TRBV7-3 and TRBJ2-3, with TRBD1 identical over 7 bases. The CDR3 has 15 residues. J lost 5 bases, V lost 5 bases, and 10 bases had no gene match. Germline CDR1 is SGHTA and CDR2 is FQGTGA.

The rearrangement joins TRBV5-1 to TRBJ2-2; 10 nucleotides match TRBD1. The V segment lost 3 bases and the J segment 2 bases; nucleotides outside the gene matches: 4. Per germline, CDR1 SGHRS and CDR2 YFSETQ. The CDR3 covers 16 residues. The CDR3 here is CASSSGQGTNTGELFF. CDR3 DNA: TGCGCCAGCAGCTCGGGACAGGGGACTAACACCGGGGAGCTGTTTTTT.

The rearrangement joins TRBV5-1 to TRBJ2-1; TRBD1 matches at 11 bases. The germline CDR1 and CDR2 sequences are SGHRS and YFSETQ. Germline trimming cut 4 bases from V and 9 bases from J; bases unmatched to any gene: 3. The CDR3 runs 13 residues. CDR3 in DNA: TGCGCCAGCAGCCGAGGGACAGGGGGTGAGCAGTTCTTC. Residues: CASSRGTGGEQFF.